This is a list of T cell receptor beta chains from one sample in a study of CD8 T cells in Susac syndrome. TCRdb used MiXCR to reprocess the immunoSEQ multiplex PCR reads, holding one entry per CDR3 protein. The sample gives approximately 160,000 distinct CDR3 sequences, around 95% of which show up once; more than 0.11% is in the top ten. The sequencing input was CD4+ T cells from PBMCs. The receptor set was obtained from a human donor in good health. Each CDR3 is given with its conserved first and last residue. D genes are given only for firm matches. The listing skips clone size in some rows; elsewhere it reads once, few, many or a size class.

NA	TRBV4-1	TRBJ2-7	TRBD1	CASGGQPGYEQYF	TGCGCCAGCGGGGGACAGCCAGGCTACGAGCAGTACTTC
NA	TRBV4-2	TRBJ2-3	NA	CASSPRLGGGYTDTQYF	TGTGCCAGCAGCCCCCGACTTGGCGGGGGCTACACAGATACGCAGTATTTT
NA	TRBV18	TRBJ2-5	NA	CASSPRGRETQYF	TGTGCCAGCTCACCAAGGGGCAGAGAGACCCAGTACTTC
NA	TRBV3-1	TRBJ1-1	NA	CASSQGLWWENTEAFF	TGTGCCAGCAGCCAAGGGTTATGGTGGGAAAACACTGAAGCTTTCTTT
NA	TRBV28	TRBJ2-4	TRBD1	CASSLKGQGGNIQYF	TGTGCCAGCAGTTTAAAGGGACAGGGGGGAAACATTCAGTACTTC
NA	TRBV12-3/TRBV12-4	TRBJ2-4	NA	CASSPPGAKNIQYF	TGTGCCAGCAGTCCGCCTGGAGCCAAAAACATTCAGTACTTC
once	TRBV27	TRBJ1-2	NA	CASSPRAPDYGYTF	TGTGCCAGCAGTCCCAGGGCCCCCGACTATGGCTACACCTTC
NA	TRBV18	TRBJ2-4	NA	CASSPPGTGRGNIQYF	TGTGCCAGCTCACCACCGGGGACTGGCCGCGGGAACATTCAGTACTTC
NA	TRBV10-3	TRBJ1-3	NA	CAINRGNTIYF	TGTGCCATCAACCGCGGAAACACCATATATTTT
NA	TRBV7-9	TRBJ2-7	NA	CASSPPQLGIREQYF	TGTGCCAGCAGCCCCCCCCAGCTGGGTATTCGCGAGCAGTACTTC
NA	TRBV12-3/TRBV12-4	TRBJ2-7	TRBD2	CASSYSGDPYEQYF	TGTGCCAGCAGTTATAGCGGGGATCCCTACGAGCAGTACTTC
NA	TRBV29-1	TRBJ1-1	TRBD1	CSVHSTGGTEAFF	TGCAGCGTTCACTCCACAGGGGGCACTGAAGCTTTCTTT
once	TRBV3-1	TRBJ2-7	NA	CASSQEDSLYEQYF	TGTGCCAGCAGCCAAGAGGACAGTCTCTACGAGCAGTACTTC
NA	TRBV5-1	TRBJ2-7	TRBD2	CASSPQTSAYEQYF	TGCGCCAGCAGCCCCCAGACTAGCGCCTACGAGCAGTACTTC
NA	TRBV27	TRBJ1-2	NA	CASSLRREGGYTF	TGTGCCAGCAGCCTACGCAGGGAGGGTGGCTACACCTTC
NA	TRBV20-1	TRBJ1-1	NA	CSAGAVTNTEAFF	TGCAGTGCCGGGGCAGTCACGAACACTGAAGCTTTCTTT
NA	TRBV7-6	TRBJ1-1	NA	CASSSGRAAFF	TGTGCCAGCAGCTCCGGCAGAGCGGCTTTCTTT